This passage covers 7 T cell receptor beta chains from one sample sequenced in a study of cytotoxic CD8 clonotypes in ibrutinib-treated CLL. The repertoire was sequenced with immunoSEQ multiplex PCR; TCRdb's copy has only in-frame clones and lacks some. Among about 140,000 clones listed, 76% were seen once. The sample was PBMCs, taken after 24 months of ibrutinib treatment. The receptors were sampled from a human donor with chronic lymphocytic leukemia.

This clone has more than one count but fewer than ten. The CDR3: CASSPRAITGELFF. In DNA form, the CDR3 reads TGTGCCAGCAGTCCCCGGGCCATTACCGGGGAGCTGTTTTTT. The chain joins TRBV28 to TRBJ2-2; no reliable D call. The CDR3 covers 14 residues. CDR1 is MDHEN, CDR2 SYDVKM, per germline. The V end lost 5 bases, the J end lost 5 bases, and 12 bases lay between the germline ends.

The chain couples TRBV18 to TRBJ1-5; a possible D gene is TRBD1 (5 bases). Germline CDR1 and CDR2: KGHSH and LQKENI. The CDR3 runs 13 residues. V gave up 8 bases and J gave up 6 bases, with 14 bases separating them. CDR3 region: CASRDGSSQPQHF. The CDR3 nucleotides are TGTGCCAGCCGGGACGGTTCTTCTCAGCCCCAGCATTTT. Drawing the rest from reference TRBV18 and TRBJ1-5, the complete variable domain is NAGVMQNPRHLVRRRGQEARLRCSPMKGHSHVYWYRQLPEEGLKFMVYLQKENIIDESGMPKERFSAEFPKEGPSILRIQQVVRGDSAAYFCASRDGSSQPQHFGDGTRLSIL.

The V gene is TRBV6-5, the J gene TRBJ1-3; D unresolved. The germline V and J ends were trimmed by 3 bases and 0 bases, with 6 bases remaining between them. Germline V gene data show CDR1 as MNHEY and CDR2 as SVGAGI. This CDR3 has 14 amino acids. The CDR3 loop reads CASSYMGSGNTIYF. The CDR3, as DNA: TGTGCCAGCAGTTATATGGGCTCTGGAAACACCATATATTTT.

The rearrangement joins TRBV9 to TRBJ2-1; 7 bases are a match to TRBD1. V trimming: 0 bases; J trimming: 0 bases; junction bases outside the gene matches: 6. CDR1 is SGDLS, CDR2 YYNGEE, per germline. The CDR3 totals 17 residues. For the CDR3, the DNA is TGTGCCAGCAGCGTAGTAGGGACAGCCTACTCCTACAATGAGCAGTTCTTC. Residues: CASSVVGTAYSYNEQFF.

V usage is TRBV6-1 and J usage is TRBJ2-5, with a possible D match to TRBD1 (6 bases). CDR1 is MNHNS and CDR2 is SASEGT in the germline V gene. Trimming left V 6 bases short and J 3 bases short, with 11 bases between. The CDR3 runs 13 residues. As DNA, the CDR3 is TGTGCCAGCAGCCCGGACAGAGAAGAGACCCAGTACTTC. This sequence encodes CASSPDREETQYF.

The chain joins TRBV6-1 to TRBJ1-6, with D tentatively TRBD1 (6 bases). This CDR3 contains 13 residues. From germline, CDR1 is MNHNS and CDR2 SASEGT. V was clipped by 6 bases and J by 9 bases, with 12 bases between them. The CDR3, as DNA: TGTGCCAGCAGCTACAGGGTGGGTTCACCCCTCCACTTT. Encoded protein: CASSYRVGSPLHF.

Here the CDR3 reads CASSIAGHLSHYGYTF. The CDR3 DNA reads TGTGCCAGTAGTATAGCAGGACACCTATCCCACTATGGCTACACCTTC. This chain links TRBV19 with TRBJ1-2; the D gene is possibly TRBD1 (5 bases). Germline V CDR1 and CDR2: LNHDA, SQIVND (reference sequence). CDR3 length equals 16 residues. Trimming cost V 1 base and J 3 bases, with 15 bases left between them.